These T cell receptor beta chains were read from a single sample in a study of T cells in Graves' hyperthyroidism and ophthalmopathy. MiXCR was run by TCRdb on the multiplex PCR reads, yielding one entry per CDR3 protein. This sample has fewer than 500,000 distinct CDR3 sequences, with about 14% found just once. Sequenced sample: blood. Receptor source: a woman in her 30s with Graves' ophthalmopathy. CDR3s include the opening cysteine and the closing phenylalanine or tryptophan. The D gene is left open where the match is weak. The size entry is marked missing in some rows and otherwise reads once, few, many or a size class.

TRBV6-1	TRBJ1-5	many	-	TGTGCCAGCGGGGTCGGGGGATTGGATCAGCCCCAGCATTTT	CASGVGGLDQPQHF
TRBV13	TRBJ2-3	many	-	TGTGCCAGCAGCTTCATCGGGGCCAAAGATACGCAGTATTTT	CASSFIGAKDTQYF
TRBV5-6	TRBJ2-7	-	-	TGTGCCAGCAGCTTGGTGGTTGACTACGAGCAGTACTTC	CASSLVVDYEQYF
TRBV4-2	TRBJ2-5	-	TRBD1	TGTGCCAGCAGCCAGGGACGGACAGGCAGTCTTGGTCACCAAGAGACCCAGTACTTC	CASSQGRTGSLGHQETQYF
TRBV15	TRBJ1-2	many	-	TGTGCCACCAGCAGAGTGACAGGTCGCGGGCATGGCTACACCTTC	CATSRVTGRGHGYTF
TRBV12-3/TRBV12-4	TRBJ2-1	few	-	TGTGCCAGCAGTTCAGCCCGTGGGCACTACAATGAGCAGTCCTTC	CASSSARGHYNEQSF
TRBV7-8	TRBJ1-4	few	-	TGTGCCAGCAGCTTATGGGGGAAGGGTGGGGAAAAACTGTTTTTT	CASSLWGKGGEKLFF
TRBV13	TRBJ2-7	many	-	TGTGCCAGCACCTTATACACGGGGTACTCCTACGAGCAGTACTTC	CASTLYTGYSYEQYF
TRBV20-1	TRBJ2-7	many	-	TGCAGTGCTAGACCGGGACGGGGTCAAGGGCAGTACTTC	CSARPGRGQGQYF
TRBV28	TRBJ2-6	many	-	TGTGCCAGCAGTTTACCCCCCTGGATATCTGGGGCCAACGTCCTGACTTTC	CASSLPPWISGANVLTF
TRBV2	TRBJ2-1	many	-	TGTGCCAGCAGTGAGGGGGGGCGTGAGCAGTTCTTC	CASSEGGREQFF
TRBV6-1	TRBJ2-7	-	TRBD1	TGTGCCAGCATGGAACAGGGGCATCAACGGATCTACGAGCAGTACTTC	CASMEQGHQRIYEQYF
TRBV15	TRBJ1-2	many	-	TGTGCCACCAGCAGGGCAGGGATCGGCTATGGCTACACCTTC	CATSRAGIGYGYTF
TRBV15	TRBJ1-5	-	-	TGTGCCACCAGCAGAGATCTCACAGACCTTATCCCGCATTTT	CATSRDLTDLIPHF
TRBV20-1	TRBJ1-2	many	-	TGCAGTGCTAGAGATTCGGGGTTCCTCTATGGCTACACCTTC	CSARDSGFLYGYTF
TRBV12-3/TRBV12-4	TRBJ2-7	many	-	TGTGCCAGCAGTTTAGGGCAGGAGCGCTCCTACGAGCAGTACTTC	CASSLGQERSYEQYF
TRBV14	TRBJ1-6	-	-	TGTGCCAGCAGCCAAGATCCTAATTCACCCCTCCACTTT	CASSQDPNSPLHF
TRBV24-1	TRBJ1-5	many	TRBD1	TGTGCCACCAGTGACCGAGACAGGGGGCTGGATAGCAATCAGCCCCAGCATTTT	CATSDRDRGLDSNQPQHF
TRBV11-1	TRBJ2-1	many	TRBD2	TGTGCCAGCAGCCGTGCTCAGCGGGGGTCCTACAATGAGCAGTTCTTC	CASSRAQRGSYNEQFF
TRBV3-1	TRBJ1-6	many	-	TGTGCCAGCAGCCAAACAGGTGAAAATTCACCCCTCCACTTT	CASSQTGENSPLHF
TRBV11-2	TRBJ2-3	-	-	TGTGCCAGCATCCCTCTTGCCACGCTGATTGGGGGGGCCGTAGATACGCAGTATTTT	CASIPLATLIGGAVDTQYF
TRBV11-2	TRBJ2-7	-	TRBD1	TGTGCCAGCAGCTCGGACAGGGGGGACTACGAGCAGTACTTC	CASSSDRGDYEQYF
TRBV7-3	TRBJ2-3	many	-	TGTGCCAGCAGCGAACAGGATATCTCCACAGATACGCAGTATTTT	CASSEQDISTDTQYF
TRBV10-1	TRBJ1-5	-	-	TGCGCCAGCAGTGAGTCAGAGAGGGAAGGCAAGGGCAATCAGCCCCAGCATTTT	CASSESEREGKGNQPQHF
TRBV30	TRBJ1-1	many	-	TGTGCCTGGAGCGCTATTAACTGGCGTAAGACTGAAGCTTTCTTT	CAWSAINWRKTEAFF
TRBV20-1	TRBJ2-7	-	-	TGCAGTGCTAGAGTGTCTAGCGCCTACGAGCAGTACTTC	CSARVSSAYEQYF
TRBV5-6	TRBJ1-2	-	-	TGTGCCAGCAGCTTGGATGTAGGGTCCTATGGCTACACCTTC	CASSLDVGSYGYTF
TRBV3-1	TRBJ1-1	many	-	TGTGCCAGCAGCCAGTTTTCGTTCCGCAACAGGGCAGCTTTCTTT	CASSQFSFRNRAAFF
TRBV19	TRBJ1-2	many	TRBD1	TGTGCCAGTAGTCCCGGGACAGGGGAGGTCTATGGCTACACCTTC	CASSPGTGEVYGYTF
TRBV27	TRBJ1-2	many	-	TGTGCCAGCGGGTTGGGGGGAATCTATGGCTACACCTTC	CASGLGGIYGYTF
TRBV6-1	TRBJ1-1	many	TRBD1	TGTGCCAGCATTCCAACCGGGACAGTGAACACTGAAGCTTTCTTT	CASIPTGTVNTEAFF
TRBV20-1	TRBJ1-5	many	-	TGCAGTGCTAGAGGAGGTTGGGCACTTGATCAGCCCCAGCATTTT	CSARGGWALDQPQHF
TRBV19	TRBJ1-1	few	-	TGTGCCAGTAGTTGGTCCGGGACACCAAACACTGAAGCTTTCTTT	CASSWSGTPNTEAFF
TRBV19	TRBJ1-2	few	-	TGTGCCACCCAACAGGGATGGAGAGATGGCTACACCTTC	CATQQGWRDGYTF
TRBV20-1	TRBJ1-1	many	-	TGCAGTGCGGAAGATGGGGGGGTGAACACTGAAGCTTTCTTT	CSAEDGGVNTEAFF
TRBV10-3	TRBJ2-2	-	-	TGTGCCATCGGTGAATCGAACACCGGGGAGCTGTTTTTT	CAIGESNTGELFF
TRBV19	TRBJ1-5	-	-	TGTGCCAGTAGTGACAGGTTCGGCAATCAGCCCCAGCATTTT	CASSDRFGNQPQHF
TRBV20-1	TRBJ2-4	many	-	TGCAGTGCTGTCTGGGGGGTGAAAAACATTCAGTACTTC	CSAVWGVKNIQYF
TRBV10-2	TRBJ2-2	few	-	TGCGCCAGCAGTGTAACGGCAGACACCGGGGAGCTGTTTTTT	CASSVTADTGELFF
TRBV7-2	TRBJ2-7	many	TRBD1	TGTGCCAGCAGCCCCCGAGACAGGGGTATTTACGAGCAGTACTTC	CASSPRDRGIYEQYF
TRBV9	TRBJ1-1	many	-	TGTGCCAGCAGCGTCCGGACAAACACTGAAGCTTTCTTT	CASSVRTNTEAFF
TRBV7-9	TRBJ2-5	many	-	TGTGCCAGCAGACGCACGGACAGGGAGGGGGAGACCCAGTACTTC	CASRRTDREGETQYF
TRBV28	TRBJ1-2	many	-	TGTGCCAGCAGCTTGGGTCCAGGGGTCCCCTATGGCTACACCTTC	CASSLGPGVPYGYTF
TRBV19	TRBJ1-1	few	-	TGTGCCAGTAGTATTCCGCAGCCGGCAGACATGAACACTGAAGCTTTCTTT	CASSIPQPADMNTEAFF
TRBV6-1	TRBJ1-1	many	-	TGTGCCAGCAGTGTGGACGGGCCCCGGGACACTGAAGCTTTCTTT	CASSVDGPRDTEAFF
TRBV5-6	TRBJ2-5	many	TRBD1	TGTGCCAGCAGCTTGATTATCGGGGGACAGGGGTTCCAAGAGACCCAGTACTTC	CASSLIIGGQGFQETQYF
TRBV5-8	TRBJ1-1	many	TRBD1	TGTGCCAGCAGCTTCCCGACAGGGTGGAACACTGAAGCTTTCTTT	CASSFPTGWNTEAFF
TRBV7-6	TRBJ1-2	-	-	TGTGCCAGCAGCTCTTGGGGCAGGGAATTGGATGGCTACACCTTC	CASSSWGRELDGYTF